These 15 T cell receptor beta chains came from one sample sequenced in a study of OX40 agonist ivuxolimab in advanced cancers. Measured with immunoSEQ multiplex PCR; TCRdb has only the in-frame clones, and not every one. The profile shows tens of thousands of clones, roughly three quarters of them singletons. Material: CD4+ or CD8+ T cells sorted from blood, obtained in a trial of the OX40 agonist ivuxolimab. These TCRs come from an adult with an advanced solid tumor such as melanoma, head and neck, liver or kidney cancer.

The table lists this clone with a count of one. The chain couples TRBV12-5 to TRBJ2-7; D is uncertain. This CDR3 comprises 12 residues. Between the trimmed V and J ends, which lost 6 bases and 12 bases, there was a span of 18 bases. Germline V CDR1 and CDR2: LGHNT, FRNRAP. The CDR3 sequence is CASGRDSQPPYF. Written as DNA, the CDR3 is TGTGCTAGTGGCCGAGATTCCCAGCCCCCGTACTTC. Based on the CDR3 plus reference TRBV12-5 and TRBJ2-7, the full variable domain is DARVTQTPRHKVTEMGQEVTMRCQPILGHNTVFWYRQTMMQGLELLAYFRNRAPLDDSGMPKDRFSAEMPDATLATLKIQPSEPRDSAVYFCASGRDSQPPYFGPGTRLTVT.

The V call is TRBV5-5, the J call TRBJ2-3, with 7 bases matching TRBD2. CDR1 and CDR2 (germline): SGHKS, YYEKEE (reference sequence). The CDR3 is 16 residues long. After removal of 4 bases from V and 0 bases from J, the junction contained 8 bases not matched to a gene. The CDR3 here is CASSPLAAQSTDTQYF. The CDR3 nucleotides read TGTGCCAGCAGCCCCCTAGCGGCCCAAAGCACAGATACGCAGTATTTT.

V is TRBV2 and J is TRBJ2-3; a possible D gene is TRBD1 (6 bases). V dropped 3 bases and J dropped 10 bases, with 17 bases sitting between them. This CDR3 region has 14 residues. Germline V gives CDR1 SNHLY, CDR2 FYNNEI. DNA of the CDR3: TGTGCCAGCAGTGAGGGGGCCGGGGATTTGGCGCAGTATTTT. Translated: CASSEGAGDLAQYF.

V is TRBV5-1 and J is TRBJ1-2, with D perhaps matching TRBD1 (6 bases). Looked up from germline, CDR1 is SGHRS and CDR2 is YFSETQ. The CDR3 runs 14 residues. V gave up 3 bases and J gave up 4 bases, with 13 bases separating them. CDR3: CASSSWTDSYGYTF. The CDR3 DNA is TGCGCCAGCAGCTCATGGACAGATAGCTATGGCTACACCTTC.

The V gene is TRBV28, the J gene TRBJ1-1; no clear D gene. The CDR3 is 12 amino acids. The germline V gene has CDR1 MDHEN and CDR2 SYDVKM. V lost 5 bases, J lost 7 bases, and 11 bases lay in between. This CDR3 is CASSQRNFEAFF. Here the CDR3 DNA reads TGTGCCAGCAGTCAACGCAACTTTGAAGCTTTCTTT.

This chain joins TRBV11-2 and TRBJ1-1; D ambiguous. Germline V gene data show CDR1 as SGHAT and CDR2 as FQNNGV. This CDR3 spans 12 amino acids. Trimming cost V 1 base and J 3 bases, with 3 bases left between them. The CDR3 DNA follows: TGTGCCAGCAGCTTAGCGTACACTGAAGCTTTCTTT. Translated: CASSLAYTEAFF.

CDR3 loop: CASSSGLAGGFHNEQFF. CDR3 sequence (DNA): TGTGCCAGCAGCTCAGGACTAGCGGGAGGGTTCCACAATGAGCAGTTCTTC. The gene calls are TRBV9 and TRBJ2-1, with 15 positions matching TRBD2. The CDR3 covers 17 residues. Germline values: CDR1 SGDLS, CDR2 YYNGEE. V gave up 4 bases and J gave up 5 bases; unmatched junction bases: 7. Combining the CDR3 with reference TRBV9 and TRBJ2-1 gives the whole variable domain DSGVTQTPKHLITATGQRVTLRCSPRSGDLSVYWYQQSLDQGLQFLIQYYNGEERAKGNILERFSAQQFPDLHSELNLSSLELGDSALYFCASSSGLAGGFHNEQFFGPGTRLTVL.

By sample share, this clone is medium-sized. The V gene is TRBV5-1, the J gene TRBJ1-4; D is unresolved. Germline assignment: CDR1 SGHRS and CDR2 YFSETQ. The CDR3 loop spans 14 amino acids. Trimming stripped 4 bases from V and 4 bases from J, with 11 bases between. The CDR3 is CASSQWQDNEKLFF. CDR3 nucleotides: TGCGCCAGCAGCCAGTGGCAAGATAATGAAAAACTGTTTTTT.

J is TRBJ2-7 and V is TRBV7-2, with D hard to call. Germline CDR1 and CDR2: SGHTA and FQGNSA. V was cut by 4 bases and J by 7 bases, with 14 bases left in between. The CDR3 spans 13 residues. The CDR3 region has the DNA TGTGCCAGCAGCTCATCGGGTTTACGGGAGCAGTACTTC. Encoded protein: CASSSSGLREQYF.

This chain uses TRBV6-6 with TRBJ1-5; D is uncertain. Between the trimmed V and J ends, which lost 8 bases and 0 bases, there was a span of 11 bases. Germline loops: CDR1 MNHNY, CDR2 SVGAGI (reference sequence). The CDR3 has 14 amino acids. The CDR3 is CASRRGNSNQPQHF. CDR3 coding DNA: TGTGCCAGCCGAAGAGGGAATAGCAATCAGCCCCAGCATTTT.

The J gene is TRBJ2-7, the V gene TRBV7-9; D perhaps matches TRBD1 (6 bases). Germline V lookup: CDR1 SEHNR, CDR2 FQNEAQ (reference sequence). Trimming took 5 bases from V and 6 from J, leaving 11 bases between them. The CDR3 extends over 12 amino acids. CDR3 DNA sequence: TGTGCCAGCAGCACAGGGCGAGTCGAGCAGTACTTC. Its protein product is CASSTGRVEQYF.

The rearrangement uses TRBV5-1 and TRBJ2-1; TRBD1 aligns across 8 bases. The germline V gene encodes CDR1 SGHRS and CDR2 YFSETQ. The CDR3 covers 15 residues. The V segment lost 0 bases and the J segment 3 bases; nucleotides outside the gene matches: 2. The chain's CDR3 is CASSLAGGGYNEQFF. The CDR3 DNA follows: TGCGCCAGCAGCTTGGCAGGGGGCGGCTACAATGAGCAGTTCTTC.

In its sample, this clone ranks as medium-sized. This chain connects TRBV10-3 to TRBJ1-2; D remains ambiguous. Trimming left V 0 bases short and J 8 bases short, with 16 bases between. Germline lookup yields CDR1 ENHRY and CDR2 SYGVKD. This CDR3 is 15 amino acids long. The CDR3 region is CAISESSFRRGGYTF. The CDR3 nucleotides are TGTGCCATCAGTGAGTCGAGTTTTCGAAGAGGGGGCTACACCTTC.

The rearrangement joins TRBV28 to TRBJ1-2; maybe TRBD1 (5 bases). Germline CDR1 is MDHEN and CDR2 is SYDVKM. The CDR3 runs 16 residues. V was shortened by 6 bases and J by 8 bases, with 25 bases between the two germline ends. For the CDR3, the DNA is TGTGCCAGCAGACCCCCCTCCCCGGAGACAGATTTCGGCTACACCTTC. It codes for CASRPPSPETDFGYTF.

This clone appeared a few times. This chain joins TRBV29-1 and TRBJ1-4; 7 nucleotides match TRBD1. Looked up from germline, CDR1 is SQVTM and CDR2 is ANQGSEA. With V trimmed by 4 bases and J by 5 bases, 4 bases remained unmatched. The CDR3 is made up of 13 amino acids. The CDR3 DNA reads as TGCAGCGTTGGAACCAGGGGGAATGAAAAACTGTTTTTT. Translation: CSVGTRGNEKLFF.